The entry that follows covers one T cell receptor (beta chain) sequence. The antigen is unknown. The data belong to a study of Ad26.COV2.S vaccination and SARS-CoV-2 variants. Turning to the study itself: Ad26.COV2.S given intramuscularly, once or twice 56 days apart.

V shed 2 bases and J 3 bases; nucleotides not matched to a gene: 1. This CDR3 is 14 amino acids long. Germline lookup yields CDR1 MNHEY and CDR2 SVGAGI. Study outcomes and limitations: Participants in the vaccine arm had higher spike-specific TCR breadth; placebo recipients had lower.

Clones were sequenced by immunoSEQ multiplex PCR, and TCRdb holds only the in-frame ones, with some missing. The sample records some 300,000 clones, around four fifths being singletons. Treatment denoted: around 19 received Ad26.COV2.S at low or high dose, single or two shots; about five received placebo; per-sample allocation not given. Samples analyzed were those drawn on day 63 after the first vaccine or placebo injection. Cohort 1b enrolled adults aged 18-55 years in Boston. The receptor's source is a person between 18 and 60 years old who received the Ad26.COV2.S COVID-19 vaccine or a placebo. This rearrangement joins TRBV6-5 to TRBJ2-7; 10 bases line up with TRBD1. The sample consisted of peripheral blood, taken in a trial of Ad26.COV2.S vaccine versus placebo. The CDR3 DNA is TGTGCCAGCAGTTACCGGGACAGGGGCTACGAGCAGTACTTC. Translation gives CASSYRDRGYEQYF.